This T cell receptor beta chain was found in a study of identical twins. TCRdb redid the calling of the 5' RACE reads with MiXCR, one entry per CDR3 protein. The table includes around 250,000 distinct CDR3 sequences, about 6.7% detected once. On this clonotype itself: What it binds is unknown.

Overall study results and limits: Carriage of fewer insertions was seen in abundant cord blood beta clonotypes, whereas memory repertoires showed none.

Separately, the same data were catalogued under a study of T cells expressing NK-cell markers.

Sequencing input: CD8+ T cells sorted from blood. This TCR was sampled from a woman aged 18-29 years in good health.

The CDR3 here is CASSLGWTYEQYF. The CDR3 DNA is TGTGCCAGCAGCTTAGGTTGGACCTACGAGCAGTACTTC. This rearrangement joins TRBV7-2 to TRBJ2-7; D is undetermined. From germline, CDR1 is SGHTA and CDR2 FQGNSA. There are 13 residues in the CDR3. V was clipped by 1 base and J by 2 bases, with 6 bases between them.